This T cell receptor (beta chain) was obtained from a study of beta chain features in type 1 diabetes (dated by TCRdb to 2017 to 2018). Notes on the research overall: Mean age, gender distribution, total cell number and subset yield did not differ between patients and healthy donors. Across all samples, 107,917,701 sorted cells were examined, and cell number per subset correlated strongly with RNA yield. In the study, recently diagnosed type 1 diabetes patients and matched healthy donors were compared on the TCRB repertoires of their sorted circulating CD4+ T cell subsets. Regulatory and stem cell-like memory subsets were obtained from only 8 patients and roughly 8 healthy donors, while naive and central memory subsets were obtained from all 30 or so donors. Summary of the overall study and its limitations: In all four CD4+ subsets, TCRB CDR3 length was moderately but significantly shorter in type 1 diabetes patients. Naive, central memory and regulatory TCRB repertoires appeared more similar among patients than among healthy donors. At VDJ recombination sites, type 1 diabetes patients had fewer insertions and more deleted nucleotides, which implies abnormalities in thymic rearrangement. Sequencing cDNA rather than genomic DNA could over-represent highly expressing activated cells, although activation and CD3 levels did not differ between groups. Because small numbers of individuals were included in the HLA sub-analyses, any influence of HLA type on TCRB rearrangement was left unresolved. PCR might favor shorter templates, but patient and control samples were amplified and corrected together, so any skew would affect both groups equally.

The High Capacity cDNA Reverse Transcription Kit was used to reverse transcribe all of the isolated RNA, meaning that expressed TCRB transcripts were what got sequenced. Deep immunoSEQ sequencing was performed on naive, central memory and regulatory T cell samples, with an average of roughly 3.3 million total reads per sample. After sorted cells were lysed in RLT buffer, RNA was extracted with DNase-treated RNeasy Micro or Mini kits, with the choice depending on cell number. To prevent cross-contamination, every cell subset was processed on its own, while patient and healthy donor samples were processed together. Using the immunoSEQ multiplex PCR, TCRB sequences were amplified from cDNA into 87-bp fragments spanning the CDR3 region. Sequencing of the amplicons was done on the Illumina HiSeq platform. As for the original processing: PCR bias was computationally corrected using synthetic template baselines, reads within Hamming distance 2 were collapsed, and singletons that could not be merged were discarded. By aligning reads against IMGT, V, D and J genes, CDR3 length, and insertions or deletions at six rearrangement sites were assigned. Within each subset, clonotype counts were normalized to the number of sorted cells before true diversity and Gini coefficients were calculated with the tcR R package. The overlap coefficient, calculated on TCRB nucleotide sequences, was used to quantify repertoire sharing. Out-of-frame TCRB sequences from naive cells were analyzed to stand in for the pre-selection repertoire. This is the immuneACCESS table as TCRdb keeps it, with only in-frame sequences that have V and J called. A part of the clones is gone; compared with another copy, unresolved V genes explain less than half, and the rest is unexplained. D and trimming were read from the DNA, whereas the V and J calls and clone size are those reported in that table. The sample table records 810,000 or so clones; roughly 15% of these occur just once. The ten largest clones represent around 0.02% of the sample.

Each donor gave one peripheral blood draw, around 0.12 L on average, collected into heparinised tubes. Naive, central memory, regulatory and stem cell-like memory CD4+ T cells were sorted on a BD FACSAria II using a panel including CD45RO, CCR7, CD25, CD127, CD95 and CD27. Every sorted population had a purity above 95%. Right away, PBMCs were isolated by Lymphoprep density gradient centrifugation and were stained directly, with no culture step. Samples were stained and sorted in pairs, with one healthy donor and one patient per experiment, so that batch effects were minimized. V has 11 bases trimmed and J has 5 bases trimmed; junction bases matching no gene number 11. The CDR3 spans 13 residues, from the cysteine through the phenylalanine. Only CDR3 DNA remains: 39 bases, in frame from the first base. The CDR1 and CDR2 encoded by the germline V gene are MDHEN and SYDVKM. Turning to this clone: Its antigen has not been determined. No qualities accompany the bases; no much larger clone lies one base away.

Material for sequencing was naive CD4+ T cells from blood. What this sample's cell subset or site label stands for: true naive CD4+ T cells. In this chain, TRBV28 is recombined with TRBJ2-5; 7 bases in between match TRBD1. The clonotype was recovered from a woman aged 18-29 years in good health. The CDR3 protein: CAGRQGNSETQYF. The bases read TGTGCCGGTCGACAGGGAAACTCGGAGACCCAGTACTTC.